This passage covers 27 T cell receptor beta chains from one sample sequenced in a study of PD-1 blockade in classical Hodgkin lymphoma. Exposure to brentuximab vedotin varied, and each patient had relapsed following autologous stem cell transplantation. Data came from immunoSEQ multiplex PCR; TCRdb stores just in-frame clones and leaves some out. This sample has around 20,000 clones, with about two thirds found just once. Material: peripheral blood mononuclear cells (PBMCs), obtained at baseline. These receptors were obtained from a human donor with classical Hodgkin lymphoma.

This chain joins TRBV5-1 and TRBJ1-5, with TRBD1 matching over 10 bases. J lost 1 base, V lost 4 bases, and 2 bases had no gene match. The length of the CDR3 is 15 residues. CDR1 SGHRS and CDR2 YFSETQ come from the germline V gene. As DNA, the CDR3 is TGCGCCAGCAGCAGGACAGGGGGAAGCAATCAGCCCCAGCATTTT. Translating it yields CASSRTGGSNQPQHF.

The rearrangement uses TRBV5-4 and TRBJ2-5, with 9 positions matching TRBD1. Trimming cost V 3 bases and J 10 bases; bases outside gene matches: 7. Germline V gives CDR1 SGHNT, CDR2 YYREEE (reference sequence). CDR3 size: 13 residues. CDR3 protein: CASSSRDRENQYF. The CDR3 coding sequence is TGTGCCAGCAGCTCTAGGGACAGGGAAAACCAGTACTTC.

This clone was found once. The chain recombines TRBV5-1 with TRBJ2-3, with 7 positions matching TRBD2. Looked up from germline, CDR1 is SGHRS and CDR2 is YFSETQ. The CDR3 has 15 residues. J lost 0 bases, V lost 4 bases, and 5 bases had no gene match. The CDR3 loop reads CASSLRLASTDTQYF. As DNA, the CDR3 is TGCGCCAGCAGCCTCCGACTAGCCAGCACAGATACGCAGTATTTT.

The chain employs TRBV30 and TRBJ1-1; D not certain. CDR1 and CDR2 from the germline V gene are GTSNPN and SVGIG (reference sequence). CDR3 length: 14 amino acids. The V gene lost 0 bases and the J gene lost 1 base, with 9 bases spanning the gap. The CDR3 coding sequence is TGTGCCTGGAGTGTAAGTGTCAGGAACACTGAAGCTTTCTTT. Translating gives CAWSVSVRNTEAFF. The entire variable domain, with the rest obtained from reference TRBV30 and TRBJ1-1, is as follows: SQTIHQWPATLVQPVGSPLSLECTVEGTSNPNLYWYRQAAGRGLQLLFYSVGIGQISSEVPQNLSASRPQDRQFILSSKKLLLSDSGFYLCAWSVSVRNTEAFFGQGTRLTVV.

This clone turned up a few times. In DNA form, the CDR3 reads TGTGCCAGCAGTTTTAAGGTACTCTCTGGGGCCAACGTCCTGACTTTC. Its protein product is CASSFKVLSGANVLTF. The chain recombines TRBV28 with TRBJ2-6; D is unresolved. CDR1 and CDR2 from the germline V gene are MDHEN and SYDVKM. CDR3 length: 16 residues. V was trimmed by 3 bases and J by 0 bases, leaving 9 bases between them. The variable domain in full, completed from reference TRBV28 and TRBJ2-6, reads DVKVTQSSRYLVKRTGEKVFLECVQDMDHENMFWYRQDPGLGLRLIYFSYDVKMKEKGDIPEGYSVSREKKERFSLILESASTNQTSMYLCASSFKVLSGANVLTFGAGSRLTVL.

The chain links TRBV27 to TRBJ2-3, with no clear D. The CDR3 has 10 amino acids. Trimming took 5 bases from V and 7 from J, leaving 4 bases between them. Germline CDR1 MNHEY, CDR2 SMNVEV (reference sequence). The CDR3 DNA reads TGTGCCAGCAGTATAAATACGCAGTATTTT. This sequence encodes CASSINTQYF.

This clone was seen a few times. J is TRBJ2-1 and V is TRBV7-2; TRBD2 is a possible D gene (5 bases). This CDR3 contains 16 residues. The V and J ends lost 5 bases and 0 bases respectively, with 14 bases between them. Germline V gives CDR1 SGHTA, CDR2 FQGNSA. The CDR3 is CASSLAGVSSYNEQFF. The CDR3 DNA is TGTGCCAGCAGCCTGGCGGGCGTAAGCTCCTACAATGAGCAGTTCTTC.

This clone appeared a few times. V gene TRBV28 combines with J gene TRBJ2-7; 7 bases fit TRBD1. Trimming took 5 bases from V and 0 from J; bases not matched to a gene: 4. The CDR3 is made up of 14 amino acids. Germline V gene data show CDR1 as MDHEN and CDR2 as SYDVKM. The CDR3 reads CASSPAGGSYEQYF. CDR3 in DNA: TGTGCCAGCAGTCCGGCAGGGGGCTCCTACGAGCAGTACTTC.

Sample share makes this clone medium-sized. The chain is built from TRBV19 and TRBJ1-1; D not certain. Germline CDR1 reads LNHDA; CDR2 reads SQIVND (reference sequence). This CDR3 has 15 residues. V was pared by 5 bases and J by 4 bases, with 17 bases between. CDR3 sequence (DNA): TGTGCCAGTAGTCTGAGGACCCTCTTTCTCACTGAAGCTTTCTTT. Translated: CASSLRTLFLTEAFF.

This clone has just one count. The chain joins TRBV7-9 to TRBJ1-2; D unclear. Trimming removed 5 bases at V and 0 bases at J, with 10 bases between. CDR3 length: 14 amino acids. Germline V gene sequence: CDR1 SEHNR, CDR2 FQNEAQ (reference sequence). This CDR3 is CASSPDLSNYGYTF. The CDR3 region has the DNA TGTGCCAGCAGCCCCGACCTATCTAACTATGGCTACACCTTC. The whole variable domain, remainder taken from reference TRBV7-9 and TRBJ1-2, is DTGVSQNPRHKITKRGQNVTFRCDPISEHNRLYWYRQTLGQGPEFLTYFQNEAQLEKSRLLSDRFSAERPKGSFSTLEIQRTEQGDSAMYLCASSPDLSNYGYTFGSGTRLTVV.

This chain's CDR3 is CSFEGQGTYEQYF. CDR3 in DNA: TGCAGCTTCGAGGGGCAGGGGACCTACGAGCAGTACTTC. The genes are TRBV29-1 and TRBJ2-7; D is perhaps TRBD1 (6 bases). This CDR3 spans 13 amino acids. Germline CDR1 and CDR2: SQVTM and ANQGSEA. Trimming removed 8 bases at V and 2 bases at J, with 16 bases between.

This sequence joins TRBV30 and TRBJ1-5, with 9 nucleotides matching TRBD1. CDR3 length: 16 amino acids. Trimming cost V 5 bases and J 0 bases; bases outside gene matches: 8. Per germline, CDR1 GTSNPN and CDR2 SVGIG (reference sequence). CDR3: CAWGEPGQGSNQPQHF. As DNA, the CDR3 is TGTGCCTGGGGTGAACCGGGACAGGGTAGCAATCAGCCCCAGCATTTT.

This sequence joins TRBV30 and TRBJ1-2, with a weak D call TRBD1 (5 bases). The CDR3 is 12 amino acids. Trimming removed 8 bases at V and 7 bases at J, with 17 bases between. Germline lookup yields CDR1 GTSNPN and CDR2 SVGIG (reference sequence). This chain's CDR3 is CARTAGGGGYTF. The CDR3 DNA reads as TGTGCCCGGACCGCGGGGGGGGGTGGCTACACCTTC.

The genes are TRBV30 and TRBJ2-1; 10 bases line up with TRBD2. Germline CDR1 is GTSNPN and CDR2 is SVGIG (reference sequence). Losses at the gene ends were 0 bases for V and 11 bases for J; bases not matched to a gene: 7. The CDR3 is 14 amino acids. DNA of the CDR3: TGTGCCTGGAGTGTCGGGGCTAGCGGGAGTAAGCAGTTCTTC. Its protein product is CAWSVGASGSKQFF.

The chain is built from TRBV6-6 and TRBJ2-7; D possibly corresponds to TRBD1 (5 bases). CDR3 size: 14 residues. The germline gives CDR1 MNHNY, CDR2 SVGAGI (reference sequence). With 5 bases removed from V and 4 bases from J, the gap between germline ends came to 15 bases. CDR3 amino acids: CASSAQGPQYEQYF. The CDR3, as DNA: TGTGCCAGCAGTGCCCAGGGCCCCCAATACGAGCAGTACTTC.

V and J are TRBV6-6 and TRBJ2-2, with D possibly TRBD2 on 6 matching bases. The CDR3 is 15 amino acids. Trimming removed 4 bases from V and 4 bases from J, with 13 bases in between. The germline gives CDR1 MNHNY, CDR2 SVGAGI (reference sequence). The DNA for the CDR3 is TGTGCCAGCAGTTCCACCTTTAGCGGCACCGGGGAGCTGTTTTTT. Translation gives CASSSTFSGTGELFF.

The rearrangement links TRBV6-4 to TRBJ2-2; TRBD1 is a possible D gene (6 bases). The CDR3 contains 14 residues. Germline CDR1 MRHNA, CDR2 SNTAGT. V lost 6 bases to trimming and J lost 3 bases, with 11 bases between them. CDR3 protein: CASRRQVDTGELFF. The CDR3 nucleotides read TGTGCCAGCAGAAGACAGGTAGACACCGGGGAGCTGTTTTTT.

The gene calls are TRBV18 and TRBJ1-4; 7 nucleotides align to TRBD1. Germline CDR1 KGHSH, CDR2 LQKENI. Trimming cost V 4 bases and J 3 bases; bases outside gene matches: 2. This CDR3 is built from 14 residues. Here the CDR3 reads CASSHGTANEKLFF. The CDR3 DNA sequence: TGTGCCAGCTCACACGGGACAGCTAATGAAAAACTGTTTTTT.

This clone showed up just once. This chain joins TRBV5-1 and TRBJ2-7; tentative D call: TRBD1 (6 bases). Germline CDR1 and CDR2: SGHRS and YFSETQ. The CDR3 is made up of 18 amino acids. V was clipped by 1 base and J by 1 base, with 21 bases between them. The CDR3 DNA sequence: TGCGCCAGCAGCTTGATGCGAGACAGGTATGAAATTTCCTACGAGCAGTACTTC. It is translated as CASSLMRDRYEISYEQYF.

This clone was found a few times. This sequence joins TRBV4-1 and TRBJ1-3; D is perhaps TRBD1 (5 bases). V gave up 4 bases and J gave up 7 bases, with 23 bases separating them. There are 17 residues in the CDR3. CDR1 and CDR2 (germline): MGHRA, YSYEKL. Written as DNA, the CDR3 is TGCGCCAGCAGCCCCGCCCCCGGCGGGGGGTTAGGTAACACCATATATTTT. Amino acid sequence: CASSPAPGGGLGNTIYF.

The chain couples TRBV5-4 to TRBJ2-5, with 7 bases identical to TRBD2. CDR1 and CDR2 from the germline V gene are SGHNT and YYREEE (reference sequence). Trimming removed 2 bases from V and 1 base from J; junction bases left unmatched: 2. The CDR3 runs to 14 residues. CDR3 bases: TGTGCCAGCAGCTTAAGCGGGGTCCAAGAGACCCAGTACTTC. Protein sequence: CASSLSGVQETQYF.

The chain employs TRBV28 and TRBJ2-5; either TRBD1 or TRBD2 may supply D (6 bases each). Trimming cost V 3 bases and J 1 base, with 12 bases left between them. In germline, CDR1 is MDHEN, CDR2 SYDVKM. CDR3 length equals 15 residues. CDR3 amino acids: CASSFRGQVQETQYF. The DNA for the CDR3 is TGTGCCAGCAGTTTTCGGGGGCAGGTCCAAGAGACCCAGTACTTC.

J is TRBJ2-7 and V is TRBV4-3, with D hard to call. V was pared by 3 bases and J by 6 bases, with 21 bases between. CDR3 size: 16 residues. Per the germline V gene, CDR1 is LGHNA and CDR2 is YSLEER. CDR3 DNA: TGCGCCAGCAGCCATGGACCCAAGGGAAACCCCCTCGAGCAGTACTTC. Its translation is CASSHGPKGNPLEQYF.

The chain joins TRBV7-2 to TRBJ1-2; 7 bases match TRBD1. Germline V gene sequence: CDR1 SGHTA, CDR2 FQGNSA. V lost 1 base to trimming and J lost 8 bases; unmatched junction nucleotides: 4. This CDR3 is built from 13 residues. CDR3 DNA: TGTGCCAGCAGCTTAGACAGGGGCCGGGGCTACACCTTC. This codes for CASSLDRGRGYTF.

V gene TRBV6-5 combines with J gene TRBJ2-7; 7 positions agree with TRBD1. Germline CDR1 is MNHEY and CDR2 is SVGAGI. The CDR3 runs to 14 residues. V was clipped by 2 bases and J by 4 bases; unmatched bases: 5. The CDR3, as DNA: TGTGCCAGCAGTTACGGGACAGTTAGGTACGAGCAGTACTTC. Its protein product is CASSYGTVRYEQYF.

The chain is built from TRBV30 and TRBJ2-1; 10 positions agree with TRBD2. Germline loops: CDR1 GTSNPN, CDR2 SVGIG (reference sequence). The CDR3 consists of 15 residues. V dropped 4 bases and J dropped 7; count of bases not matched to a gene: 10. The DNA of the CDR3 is TGTGCCTGGAAGCGGGAGGGCCGGGTGAGGAATGAGCAGTTCTTC. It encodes CAWKREGRVRNEQFF. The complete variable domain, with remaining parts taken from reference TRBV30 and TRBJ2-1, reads SQTIHQWPATLVQPVGSPLSLECTVEGTSNPNLYWYRQAAGRGLQLLFYSVGIGQISSEVPQNLSASRPQDRQFILSSKKLLLSDSGFYLCAWKREGRVRNEQFFGPGTRLTVL.

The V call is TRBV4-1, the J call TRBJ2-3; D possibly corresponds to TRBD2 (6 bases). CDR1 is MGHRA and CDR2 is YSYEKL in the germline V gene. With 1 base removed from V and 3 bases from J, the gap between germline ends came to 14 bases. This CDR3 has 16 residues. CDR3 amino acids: CASSQVPSGETDTQYF. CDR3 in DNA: TGCGCCAGCAGCCAAGTTCCGTCGGGGGAGACAGATACGCAGTATTTT.